The clone carrying this T cell receptor (beta chain) was found many times. Its antigen remains unidentified. The sample is drawn from a study of T cells in Graves' hyperthyroidism and ophthalmopathy. Study observations and caveats: Most clonotypes expanded in the thyroid (above 0.001) were also present in blood.

Amplification targeted TCR beta CDR3 regions from RNA transcripts. Primed by the HTBI set, a first-round RT-PCR was run on the TCR CDR3. A single record per CDR3 protein comes from TCRdb applying MiXCR to the multiplex PCR reads. This repertoire shows about 330,000 distinct CDR3 sequences, roughly 13% found once; its top ten account for about 37%. Germline V gene lookup returns CDR1 WSHSY and CDR2 SAAADI. This CDR3 spans 15 amino acids. The V end was cut by 0 bases, the J end by 6 bases, with 14 bases between. The genes are TRBV10-2 and TRBJ2-5; D may be TRBD1 (5 bases). The origin of this receptor is a woman between 35 and 50 years old with Graves' ophthalmopathy. Sequencing input: blood. The CDR3 region has the DNA TGCGCCAGCAGTGAGTCGTCGGTAGGGGCCAAGACCCAGTACTTC. Translated, it gives CASSESSVGAKTQYF.